These 23 T cell receptor beta chains share one sample of origin, sequenced in a study of cytomegalovirus exposure and HLA in healthy donors. 60 Vbeta and 13 Jbeta primers were used in PCR. Libraries were prepared by immunoSEQ multiplex PCR; TCRdb keeps only in-frame clonotypes and omits some of them. The data hold about 140,000 clones, with about 74% observed a single time. The sample comprised PBMCs. The source is a male donor in good health and CMV-seronegative.

The chain joins TRBV5-4 to TRBJ1-2; 8 bases align to TRBD1. The CDR3 totals 13 residues. Germline-derived CDR1 and CDR2 are SGHNT and YYREEE (reference sequence). V was pared by 2 bases and J by 8 bases, with 5 bases of the junction left unmatched. CDR3 region: CASSLDRGAGYTF. CDR3 coding DNA: TGTGCCAGCAGCTTAGACAGGGGCGCGGGCTACACCTTC.

The chain joins TRBV14 to TRBJ2-7; D is undetermined. The CDR3 consists of 13 residues. Germline CDR1 and CDR2: SGHDN and FVKESK. Trimming cost V 4 bases and J 5 bases, with 12 bases left between them. The CDR3 coding sequence is TGTGCCAGCAGCCCAAGAGTAGCACACGAGCAGTACTTC. Protein product: CASSPRVAHEQYF.

The chain couples TRBV28 to TRBJ1-2; possibly TRBD1 for D (6 bases). This CDR3 comprises 13 residues. Trimming stripped 5 bases from V and 8 bases from J, with 15 bases between. Germline loops: CDR1 MDHEN, CDR2 SYDVKM. CDR3 in amino acids: CASSVSGARGYTF. The CDR3, as DNA: TGTGCCAGCAGTGTATCAGGGGCGAGAGGCTACACCTTC.

This chain connects TRBV7-3 to TRBJ2-5, with D tentatively TRBD2 (6 bases). Germline values: CDR1 SGHTA, CDR2 FQGTGA. The V and J ends lost 5 bases and 4 bases respectively, with 44 bases between them. This CDR3 is built from 24 residues. CDR3: CASSLNYSIGTVGEVSPTVETQYF. The CDR3 DNA reads TGTGCCAGCAGCCTAAACTACTCAATCGGGACGGTGGGGGAGGTTTCCCCAACCGTAGAGACCCAGTACTTC.

The chain joins TRBV6-1 to TRBJ2-5; D is ambiguous. The J call may be mistaken, given a closer DNA end match to TRBJ2-7. CDR1 MNHNS and CDR2 SASEGT come from the germline V gene. The CDR3 is 14 amino acids. CDR3 DNA sequence: TGTGCCAGCAGTGAATTTGCGAGCTCCTACGAGCAGTACTTC. Amino acid sequence: CASSEFASSYEQYF.

The V gene is TRBV28, the J gene TRBJ2-7, with D possibly TRBD1 on 6 matching bases. Germline CDR1 and CDR2: MDHEN and SYDVKM. This CDR3 is built from 12 residues. V was trimmed by 3 bases and J by 6 bases, leaving 9 bases between them. The CDR3 reads CASSLPGVEQYF. In DNA, the CDR3 is TGTGCCAGCAGTTTGCCAGGGGTCGAGCAGTACTTC.

The sample holds a few counts of this clone. The chain links TRBV4-3 to TRBJ1-1; D gene unclear. Between the trimmed V and J ends, which lost 0 bases and 0 bases, there was a span of 8 bases. Per the germline V gene, CDR1 is LGHNA and CDR2 is YSLEER. The CDR3 length is 15 residues. The CDR3 loop is CASSQDPVLNTEAFF. The CDR3, as DNA: TGCGCCAGCAGCCAAGACCCAGTACTGAACACTGAAGCTTTCTTT.

The rearrangement links TRBV15 to TRBJ1-1, with a possible D match to TRBD1 (6 bases). Per germline, CDR1 LNHNV and CDR2 YYDKDF (reference sequence). V lost 2 bases and J 4 bases, leaving 8 bases between the germline ends. The CDR3 has 13 amino acids. CDR3 region: CATSRPGVTEAFF. CDR3 coding DNA: TGTGCCACCAGCAGACCAGGGGTCACTGAAGCTTTCTTT.

V gene TRBV7-2 combines with J gene TRBJ2-2; D is possibly TRBD2 (6 bases). From germline, CDR1 is SGHTA and CDR2 FQGNSA. The V end lost 4 bases, the J end lost 5 bases, and 17 bases lay between the germline ends. The CDR3 extends over 16 amino acids. The CDR3 loop is CASSWYGIGGTGELFF. The CDR3 nucleotides read TGTGCCAGCAGCTGGTACGGGATCGGAGGGACCGGGGAGCTGTTTTTT.

V and J are TRBV5-1 and TRBJ1-4; 9 bases line up with TRBD1. The length of the CDR3 is 15 residues. The germline gives CDR1 SGHRS, CDR2 YFSETQ. V shed 4 bases, J shed 8 bases, and the junction held 9 bases outside the gene matches. CDR3: CASSLRDRVGEKLFF. The CDR3 DNA is TGCGCCAGCAGCCTACGGGACAGGGTCGGCGAAAAACTGTTTTTT.

This rearrangement joins TRBV9 to TRBJ1-1, with 9 positions matching TRBD1. Germline V gene lookup returns CDR1 SGDLS and CDR2 YYNGEE. With V trimmed by 4 bases and J by 2 bases, 3 bases remained unmatched. The CDR3 is made up of 14 amino acids. The CDR3 spells CASSRQGDNTEAFF. CDR3 bases: TGTGCCAGCAGCCGACAGGGGGATAACACTGAAGCTTTCTTT.

The chain uses TRBV10-3 and TRBJ1-1; 7 bases fit TRBD1. This CDR3 is 14 amino acids long. Germline V gene sequence: CDR1 ENHRY, CDR2 SYGVKD. Trimming cost V 6 bases and J 5 bases; bases outside gene matches: 9. The CDR3 coding sequence is TGTGCCATCAGCTTTGACAGGGCAGGGACTGAAGCTTTCTTT. Translation gives CAISFDRAGTEAFF.

This clone appeared once. The V call is TRBV16, the J call TRBJ2-5, with D perhaps TRBD2 (6 bases). V was trimmed by 4 bases and J by 4 bases, leaving 10 bases between them. Germline-derived CDR1 and CDR2 are KGHSY and FQNENV. This CDR3 spans 13 amino acids. Written as DNA, the CDR3 is TGTGCCAGCAGCCGGGACTCCATAGAGACCCAGTACTTC. It yields the protein CASSRDSIETQYF. Filled out from reference TRBV16 and TRBJ2-5, the complete variable domain reads GEEVAQTPKHLVRGEGQKAKLYCAPIKGHSYVFWYQQVLKNEFKFLISFQNENVFDETGMPKERFSAKCLPNSPCSLEIQATKLEDSAVYFCASSRDSIETQYFGPGTRLLVL.

This rearrangement joins TRBV4-1 to TRBJ2-7, with TRBD1 matching over 7 bases. The CDR3 totals 16 residues. Per the germline V gene, CDR1 is MGHRA and CDR2 is YSYEKL. V dropped 1 base and J dropped 5; count of bases not matched to a gene: 11. The DNA of the CDR3 is TGCGCCAGCAGCCAAGTCTTACAGGGGCCCCCGCACGAGCAGTACTTC. This codes for CASSQVLQGPPHEQYF.

This chain links TRBV29-1 with TRBJ2-5; D uncertain. CDR1 is SQVTM, CDR2 ANQGSEA, per germline. The V and J ends lost 4 bases and 5 bases respectively, with 11 bases between them. CDR3 length: 12 amino acids. CDR3: CSVASQWETQYF. The CDR3 DNA sequence: TGCAGCGTTGCGTCTCAGTGGGAGACCCAGTACTTC. Using reference TRBV29-1 and TRBJ2-5 for the parts outside the CDR3, the full variable domain is SAVISQKPSRDICQRGTSLTIQCQVDSQVTMMFWYRQQPGQSLTLIATANQGSEATYESGFVIDKFPISRPNLTFSTLTVSNMSPEDSSIYLCSVASQWETQYFGPGTRLLVL.

The CDR3 nucleotides read TGTGCCAGCAGCCCACTTTCAGATACGCAGTATTTT. This gives the protein CASSPLSDTQYF. The V call is TRBV7-9, the J call TRBJ2-3; D is unclear. V shed 5 bases and J shed 4 bases, with 7 bases lying between them. The CDR3 is made up of 12 amino acids. CDR1 and CDR2 (germline): SEHNR, FQNEAQ (reference sequence). The full variable domain, in which reference TRBV7-9 and TRBJ2-3 provide the parts outside the CDR3, is DTGVSQNPRHKITKRGQNVTFRCDPISEHNRLYWYRQTLGQGPEFLTYFQNEAQLEKSRLLSDRFSAERPKGSFSTLEIQRTEQGDSAMYLCASSPLSDTQYFGPGTRLTVL.

The chain links TRBV7-3 to TRBJ2-2; TRBD2 might be the D (5 bases). Germline V gene lookup returns CDR1 SGHTA and CDR2 FQGTGA. Trimming took off 0 bases at V and 6 bases at J, with 14 bases between the two ends. The CDR3 consists of 16 residues. CDR3 residues: CASSLTREKAPGELFF. Written as DNA, the CDR3 is TGTGCCAGCAGCTTAACAAGGGAGAAGGCCCCCGGGGAGCTGTTTTTT.

The chain carries TRBV29-1 and TRBJ1-1, with 7 bases lining up with TRBD1. From germline, CDR1 is SQVTM and CDR2 ANQGSEA. This CDR3 region has 12 residues. The V and J ends lost 8 bases and 1 base, in that order; junction bases with no gene match: 4. The CDR3 here is CSSRTGNTEAFF. CDR3 DNA sequence: TGCAGCTCTCGGACAGGGAACACTGAAGCTTTCTTT.

This chain connects TRBV4-2 to TRBJ2-5, with 8 bases lining up with TRBD2. V trimming: 3 bases; J trimming: 3 bases; junction bases outside the gene matches: 3. The CDR3 loop spans 14 amino acids. Germline V gene sequence: CDR1 LGHNA, CDR2 YNFKEQ. The CDR3 reads CASSHSGAKETQYF. DNA for the CDR3: TGTGCCAGCAGCCATAGCGGGGCTAAAGAGACCCAGTACTTC.

On this clone: The junction and the germline gene differ at one end; a read error may be behind it. This chain joins TRBV7-9 and TRBJ2-7, with D maybe TRBD2 (6 bases). The length of the CDR3 is 12 residues. Germline V gives CDR1 SEHNR, CDR2 FQNEAQ (reference sequence). CDR3: CSSSPWGDEQYF. The CDR3 DNA follows: TGTTCCAGCAGCCCCTGGGGGGACGAGCAGTACTTC.

The chain is built from TRBV2 and TRBJ2-3; 10 bases fit TRBD1. Germline CDR1 SNHLY, CDR2 FYNNEI. Trimming cost V 8 bases and J 2 bases; bases outside gene matches: 10. This CDR3 is built from 16 residues. The CDR3 region is CASWGRDRGLTDTQYF. For the CDR3, the DNA is TGTGCCAGCTGGGGGCGAGACAGGGGGCTCACAGATACGCAGTATTTT.

The chain links TRBV5-8 to TRBJ1-5; the D is unclear. Deletions cut 2 bases from V and 5 bases from J, with 8 bases between. The CDR3 loop spans 13 amino acids. Per the germline V gene, CDR1 is SGHTS and CDR2 is YDEGEE. The CDR3 region has the DNA TGTGCCAGCAGCTTCCGCCTAGATCAGCCCCAGCATTTT. Amino acids: CASSFRLDQPQHF.

The J gene is TRBJ2-1, the V gene TRBV19, with TRBD2 identical over 12 bases. The CDR3 covers 18 residues. V gave up 6 bases and J gave up 0 bases; unmatched junction bases: 9. Germline V gives CDR1 LNHDA, CDR2 SQIVND (reference sequence). The CDR3: CASRALLAGGRSYNEQFF. CDR3 in DNA: TGTGCCAGTAGGGCCCTACTAGCGGGAGGACGCTCCTACAATGAGCAGTTCTTC.